The 32 T cell receptor beta chains listed next were all sequenced from one sample in a study of glioma-infiltrating T cells. Amplification of TCR alpha and beta CDR3 regions from RNA used iRepertoire nested multiplex PCR. TCRdb fed the multiplex PCR reads into MiXCR, producing one record per CDR3 protein. This sample carries roughly 100,000 distinct CDR3 sequences, under 30% of them seen once, and the ten largest clones take 44%. The source material was glioma tissue, nonneoplastic brain tissue, or PBMCs (not recorded which). The receptor set was obtained from a human donor with low-grade glioma or glioblastoma, undergoing nonglioma brain surgery, or in good health (not recorded which).

This clonotype was detected a few times. The rearrangement joins TRBV28 to TRBJ1-5; tentative D call: TRBD1 (5 bases). This CDR3 has 15 residues. In germline, CDR1 is MDHEN, CDR2 SYDVKM. V was clipped by 8 bases and J by 0 bases, with 14 bases between them. This CDR3 is CASRGAVYSNQPQHF. As DNA, the CDR3 is TGTGCCAGCCGTGGGGCAGTCTATAGCAATCAGCCCCAGCATTTT.

The chain couples TRBV6-6 to TRBJ1-1; a weak D match, TRBD1 (6 bases). Deletions cut 9 bases from V and 6 bases from J, with 14 bases between. The CDR3 has 12 amino acids. Looked up from germline, CDR1 is MNHNY and CDR2 is SVGAGI (reference sequence). The CDR3 reads CASRGRYAEAFF. CDR3 coding DNA: TGTGCCAGTAGGGGGAGGTACGCTGAAGCTTTCTTT.

By share, this clonotype counts as medium-sized. This chain connects TRBV27 to TRBJ2-3; 9 nucleotides match TRBD1. The CDR3 consists of 13 residues. Germline-derived CDR1 and CDR2 are MNHEY and SMNVEV (reference sequence). Unmatched junction bases numbered 7, after V lost 10 bases and J lost 5 bases. CDR3 sequence: CATGGTGRDTQYF. CDR3 coding DNA: TGTGCCACCGGGGGGACAGGGAGAGATACGCAGTATTTT.

Of note for this clonotype: Just one base apart from a much larger clone, this may be a read error. This chain uses TRBV5-4 with TRBJ1-1; a possible D gene is TRBD1 (5 bases). CDR1 is SGHNT and CDR2 is YYREEE in the germline V gene (reference sequence). CDR3 size: 15 residues. V was trimmed by 3 bases and J by 0 bases, leaving 12 bases between them. CDR3 DNA sequence: TGTGCCAGCAGCTGGATAGGACATTTGAACACTGAAGCTTTCTTT. The encoded protein is CASSWIGHLNTEAFF.

The CDR3: CSILREPTDEQYF. The CDR3 nucleotides read TGCAGCATACTCCGGGAGCCCACCGACGAGCAGTACTTC. The chain joins TRBV29-1 to TRBJ2-7, with a weak D call TRBD2 (6 bases). This CDR3 is built from 13 residues. V lost 8 bases and J lost 5, with 19 bases in between. Germline CDR1 SQVTM, CDR2 ANQGSEA.

This clonotype was detected many times. The chain combines TRBV7-9 with TRBJ2-2; TRBD1 is a possible D gene (5 bases). The CDR3 contains 16 residues. V lost 1 base and J lost 0, with 9 bases in between. Germline CDR1 reads SEHNR; CDR2 reads FQNEAQ (reference sequence). CDR3 region: CASSLGQSTNTGELFF. CDR3 DNA: TGTGCCAGCAGCTTAGGACAGTCCACGAACACCGGGGAGCTGTTTTTT.

The J gene is TRBJ1-2, the V gene TRBV6-5, with D perhaps matching TRBD1 (5 bases). V lost 4 bases, J lost 3 bases, and 9 bases lay in between. Germline CDR1 is MNHEY and CDR2 is SVGAGI. CDR3 length: 13 residues. CDR3 loop: CASSLAQDYGYTF. DNA for the CDR3: TGTGCCAGCAGTTTAGCACAGGACTATGGCTACACCTTC.

This clonotype was detected only a few times. The J gene is TRBJ1-2, the V gene TRBV29-1; D ambiguous. Germline assignment: CDR1 SQVTM and CDR2 ANQGSEA. The CDR3 length is 10 residues. V was trimmed by 2 bases and J by 7 bases, leaving 5 bases between them. CDR3 in amino acids: CSVEQGGYTF. In nucleotides, the CDR3 is TGCAGCGTTGAACAAGGTGGCTACACCTTC.

The chain joins TRBV28 to TRBJ1-2; D is undetermined. V lost 5 bases to trimming and J lost 2 bases, with 3 bases between them. The CDR3 contains 11 residues. Germline CDR1 and CDR2: MDHEN and SYDVKM. The CDR3 DNA reads as TGTGCCAGCAGTAACAACTATGGCTACACCTTC. Translating it yields CASSNNYGYTF.

In its sample, this clonotype was seen many times. The gene calls are TRBV6-2 or TRBV6-3 and TRBJ2-3; maybe TRBD1 (5 bases). V shed 8 bases and J shed 2 bases, with 5 bases lying between them. CDR3 length equals 11 residues. Germline CDR1 and CDR2: MNHEY and SVGEGT. CDR3 sequence: CASGATDTQYF. In nucleotides, the CDR3 is TGTGCCAGCGGGGCCACAGATACGCAGTATTTT.

There are a few counts of this clonotype. The chain is built from TRBV12-3 or TRBV12-4 and TRBJ2-5, with D possibly matching TRBD2 (6 bases). The CDR3 length is 14 residues. V lost 4 bases to trimming and J lost 4 bases, with 13 bases between them. The CDR3 DNA follows: TGTGCCAGCAGTTCGTCCGGGGGTCTAGAGACCCAGTACTTC. This codes for CASSSSGGLETQYF.

This chain connects TRBV29-1 to TRBJ1-1; 7 bases agree with TRBD1. Germline V gives CDR1 SQVTM, CDR2 ANQGSEA. V lost 5 bases and J lost 1; bases outside the gene matches: 4. The CDR3 is 13 amino acids. CDR3 coding DNA: TGCAGCGTTATACAGGGGACGAACACTGAAGCTTTCTTT. Translated: CSVIQGTNTEAFF. Supplemented by reference TRBV29-1 and TRBJ1-1, the full variable domain reads SAVISQKPSRDICQRGTSLTIQCQVDSQVTMMFWYRQQPGQSLTLIATANQGSEATYESGFVIDKFPISRPNLTFSTLTVSNMSPEDSSIYLCSVIQGTNTEAFFGQGTRLTVV.

This clonotype was counted at least ten times. The genes are TRBV6-2 or TRBV6-3 and TRBJ1-2; unclear D gene. Germline CDR1 is MNHEY and CDR2 is SVGEGT. The CDR3 length is 12 residues. Trimming cost V 5 bases and J 4 bases, with 8 bases left between them. The CDR3 sequence is CASSRSFYGYTF. CDR3 DNA sequence: TGTGCCAGCAGTCGATCATTCTATGGCTACACCTTC.

This clonotype appeared many times. This chain connects TRBV12-3 or TRBV12-4 to TRBJ1-5, with 7 positions matching TRBD1. The junction had 6 bases not matched to a gene; V was cut back by 6 bases and J by 7 bases. CDR3 length: 13 residues. This chain's CDR3 is CASSGTGAQPQHF. CDR3 DNA sequence: TGTGCCAGCAGCGGTACAGGGGCGCAGCCCCAGCATTTT.

For this clonotype: This could be a read error, since a much larger clone is one nucleotide away. The chain has TRBV14 and TRBJ2-1; D is ambiguous. CDR1 is SGHDN and CDR2 is FVKESK in the germline V gene. CDR3 size: 15 residues. V dropped 0 bases and J dropped 0 bases, with 6 bases sitting between them. CDR3 protein: CASSQDRCSYNEQFF. CDR3 bases: TGTGCCAGCAGCCAAGACAGGTGCTCCTACAATGAGCAGTTCTTC.

Points on this clonotype: Just one base apart from a much larger clone, this may be a read error. The gene calls are TRBV6-2 or TRBV6-3 and TRBJ2-7, with a possible D match to TRBD1 (6 bases). The V gene lost 9 bases and the J gene lost 0 bases, with 18 bases spanning the gap. Germline-derived CDR1 and CDR2 are MNHEY and SVGEGT. This CDR3 region has 15 residues. The CDR3 DNA reads as TGTGCCAGATACCTCCTCGGGACACCCTCCTACGAGCAGTACTTC. Translation: CARYLLGTPSYEQYF.

This clonotype was recorded a few times. A read error is possible here, since a much larger clone lies one base away. J is TRBJ1-1 and V is TRBV20-1; D call uncertain. The CDR3 is 13 residues long. The ends were cut back, 6 bases at V and 4 bases at J, with 15 bases in the middle. The V gene's germline CDR1 is DFQATT and CDR2 SNEGSKA (reference sequence). The CDR3 loop reads CSAASSMSTEAFF. The CDR3 DNA sequence: TGCAGTGCCGCGTCCAGCATGAGCACTGAAGCTTTCTTT.

This clonotype was detected many times. This chain uses TRBV6-1 with TRBJ2-7; the D is unclear. V was clipped by 8 bases and J by 3 bases, with 11 bases between them. In germline, CDR1 is MNHNS, CDR2 SASEGT. The CDR3 extends over 12 amino acids. CDR3 in DNA: TGTGCCAGCTCGGACCCAGACTACGAGCAGTACTTC. Translated: CASSDPDYEQYF.

Details on this clonotype: This sequence may be a read error, since a much larger clone differs from it by one base. The chain combines TRBV7-9 with TRBJ2-1, with a tentative D call TRBD1 (5 bases). The germline V gene encodes CDR1 SEHNR and CDR2 FQNEAQ (reference sequence). V was clipped by 1 base and J by 6 bases, with 13 bases between them. The CDR3 runs 15 residues. The CDR3 region is CASSLGGAFANEQFF. CDR3 DNA sequence: TGTGCCAGCAGCTTAGGGGGCGCATTTGCCAATGAGCAGTTCTTC.

This clonotype was seen only once. A much bigger clone sits one base away, suggesting this may be a read error. The chain couples TRBV9 to TRBJ1-5; maybe TRBD1 (5 bases). This CDR3 is 15 amino acids long. The germline V gene encodes CDR1 SGDLS and CDR2 YYNGEE. The CDR3: CASSPFGGTNQPHHF. For the CDR3, the DNA is TGTGCCAGCAGCCCATTCGGGGGTACCAATCAGCCCCATCATTTT. Variable domain in full (rest from reference TRBV9 and TRBJ1-5): DSGVTQTPKHLITATGQRVTLRCSPRSGDLSVYWYQQSLDQGLQFLIQYYNGEERAKGNILERFSAQQFPDLHSELNLSSLELGDSALYFCASSPFGGTNQPHHFGDGTRLSIL.

The sample holds many counts of this clonotype. The chain combines TRBV6-1 with TRBJ2-3, with 8 bases identical to TRBD1. Looked up from germline, CDR1 is MNHNS and CDR2 is SASEGT. The CDR3 has 15 residues. J was trimmed by 2 bases and V by 1 base; bases with no gene match: 2. CDR3 loop: CASSEGDRNTDTQYF. The CDR3, as DNA: TGTGCCAGCAGTGAAGGGGACAGGAACACAGATACGCAGTATTTT.

This clonotype appeared a few times. The chain carries TRBV2 and TRBJ2-2, with 11 bases identical to TRBD2. J was trimmed by 4 bases and V by 6 bases; bases with no gene match: 7. Germline assignment: CDR1 SNHLY and CDR2 FYNNEI. This CDR3 is 16 amino acids long. CDR3 residues: CASRLAGAEGTGELFF. DNA of the CDR3: TGTGCCAGCAGACTAGCGGGGGCCGAAGGCACCGGGGAGCTGTTTTTT.

The J gene is TRBJ1-4, the V gene TRBV18; D remains ambiguous. V gave up 3 bases and J gave up 5 bases, with 16 bases separating them. Germline V gives CDR1 KGHSH, CDR2 LQKENI. The CDR3 consists of 16 residues. The CDR3 here is CASSPLAATDNEKLFF. The CDR3 coding sequence is TGTGCCAGCTCACCCCTGGCTGCGACGGACAATGAAAAACTGTTTTTT. Complete variable domain (other parts from reference TRBV18 and TRBJ1-4): NAGVMQNPRHLVRRRGQEARLRCSPMKGHSHVYWYRQLPEEGLKFMVYLQKENIIDESGMPKERFSAEFPKEGPSILRIQQVVRGDSAAYFCASSPLAATDNEKLFFGSGTQLSVL.

A remark on this clonotype: A much bigger clone sits one base away, suggesting this may be a read error. This chain uses TRBV12-3 or TRBV12-4 with TRBJ2-1; D not resolved. The CDR3 totals 15 residues. Between the trimmed V and J ends, which lost 6 bases and 5 bases, there was a span of 17 bases. The CDR3 DNA sequence: TGTGCCAGCAGAACACGGGCGAAATGGGACAATGAGCAGTTCTTC. It translates to CASRTRAKWDNEQFF.

This clonotype occurred many times. The rearrangement links TRBV20-1 to TRBJ1-2; weak D call: TRBD1 (6 bases). The length of the CDR3 is 12 residues. In germline, CDR1 is DFQATT, CDR2 SNEGSKA (reference sequence). The V gene lost 5 bases and the J gene lost 4 bases, with 11 bases spanning the gap. In nucleotides, the CDR3 is TGCAGTGCTTGGGGGGCAGCCTATGGCTACACCTTC. This translates into CSAWGAAYGYTF.

The V call is TRBV19, the J call TRBJ1-5; D is unresolved. CDR1 and CDR2 from the germline V gene are LNHDA and SQIVND (reference sequence). The V gene lost 7 bases and the J gene lost 2 bases, with 6 bases spanning the gap. The length of the CDR3 is 12 residues. CDR3 amino acids: CASTSGNQPQHF. In DNA form, the CDR3 reads TGTGCCAGTACGAGCGGCAATCAGCCCCAGCATTTT.

This clonotype was seen only a few times. The chain has TRBV5-6 and TRBJ2-7; D not resolved. V was shortened by 0 bases and J by 7 bases, with 11 bases between the two germline ends. CDR1 is SGHDT and CDR2 is YYEEEE in the germline V gene. CDR3 size: 13 residues. DNA of the CDR3: TGTGCCAGCAGCTTGGTGTCGGCCGAGGAGCAGTACTTC. Protein: CASSLVSAEEQYF.

This clonotype has a count of ten or more. The chain recombines TRBV7-3 with TRBJ2-3; D is undetermined. V was pared by 1 base and J by 4 bases, with 6 bases between. The CDR3 runs 13 residues. The germline V gene encodes CDR1 SGHTA and CDR2 FQGTGA. The CDR3 DNA follows: TGTGCCAGCAGCTTAAACTATCCAGATACGCAGTATTTT. Amino acids: CASSLNYPDTQYF.

This clonotype showed up just a few times. The J gene is TRBJ1-6, the V gene TRBV5-5; no firm D call. The germline V gene has CDR1 SGHKS and CDR2 YYEKEE (reference sequence). V lost 6 bases, J lost 7 bases, and 17 bases lay in between. The CDR3 spans 15 residues. The CDR3 bases are TGTGCCAGCATCCCATTACCGGGTCCAAATTCACCCCTCCACTTT. It codes for CASIPLPGPNSPLHF.

This chain links TRBV11-2 with TRBJ1-1; 7 bases align to TRBD1. Germline CDR1 SGHAT, CDR2 FQNNGV. Unmatched junction bases numbered 15, after V lost 5 bases and J lost 3 bases. The CDR3 runs 17 residues. The CDR3 sequence is CASSPPRTGVTDTEAFF. For the CDR3, the DNA is TGTGCCAGCAGCCCCCCGAGGACAGGAGTAACGGACACTGAAGCTTTCTTT.

CDR3 sequence (DNA): TGTGCCAGCAGCTTAGTGGCGTACACCATATATTTT. Protein product: CASSLVAYTIYF. J is TRBJ1-3 and V is TRBV7-9, with no clear D. This CDR3 has 12 amino acids. Trimming took 1 base from V and 8 from J, leaving 6 bases between them. Looked up from germline, CDR1 is SEHNR and CDR2 is FQNEAQ (reference sequence).

This clonotype was observed a handful of times. The chain uses TRBV5-5 and TRBJ1-4, with D unclear. Trimming took off 0 bases at V and 7 bases at J, with 1 base between the two ends. The V gene's germline CDR1 is SGHKS and CDR2 YYEKEE (reference sequence). The CDR3 spans 11 residues. CDR3 in amino acids: CASSLGEKLFF. As DNA, the CDR3 is TGTGCCAGCAGCTTGGGTGAAAAACTGTTTTTT. The complete variable domain, with remaining parts taken from reference TRBV5-5 and TRBJ1-4, reads DAGVTQSPTHLIKTRGQQVTLRCSPISGHKSVSWYQQVLGQGPQFIFQYYEKEERGRGNFPDRFSARQFPNYSSELNVNALLLGDSALYLCASSLGEKLFFGSGTQLSVL.